This T cell receptor beta chain was sequenced during a study of blood T cell repertoires in COVID-19. Overall study: Sites in the United States, Italy and Spain provided acute and convalescent COVID-19 samples. T cells, B-cell-depleted T cells, or PBMCs supplied cDNA or gDNA.

Measured with immunoSEQ multiplex PCR; TCRdb has only the in-frame clones, and not every one. The sample shows roughly 520,000 clones, over 75% of them seen only once. CDR3 size: 13 residues. Trimming cost V 1 base and J 6 bases, with 9 bases left between them. CDR1 and CDR2 from the germline V gene are SGHDN and FVKESK. Everyone who took part was 18 to 89 years old, and they came from over 20 US areas. The chain recombines TRBV14 with TRBJ1-1; D remains ambiguous. The sequence derives from a woman between 40 and 50 years old who had recovered from COVID-19. The sample was PBMCs or T cells enriched from blood (not recorded which). This CDR3 reads CASSQVITSEAFF. The DNA of the CDR3 is TGTGCCAGCAGCCAAGTCATTACATCTGAAGCTTTCTTT.